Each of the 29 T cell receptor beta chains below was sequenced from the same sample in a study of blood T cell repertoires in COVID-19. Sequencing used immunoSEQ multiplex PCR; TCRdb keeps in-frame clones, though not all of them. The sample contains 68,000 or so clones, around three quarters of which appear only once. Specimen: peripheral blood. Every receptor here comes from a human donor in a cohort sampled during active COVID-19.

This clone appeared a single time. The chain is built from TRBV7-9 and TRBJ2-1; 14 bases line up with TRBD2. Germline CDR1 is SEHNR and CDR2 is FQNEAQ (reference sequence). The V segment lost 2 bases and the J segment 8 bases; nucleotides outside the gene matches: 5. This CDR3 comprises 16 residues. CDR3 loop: CASSLRLAGGPDEQFF. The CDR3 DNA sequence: TGTGCCAGCAGCTTAAGACTAGCGGGAGGGCCGGATGAGCAGTTCTTC.

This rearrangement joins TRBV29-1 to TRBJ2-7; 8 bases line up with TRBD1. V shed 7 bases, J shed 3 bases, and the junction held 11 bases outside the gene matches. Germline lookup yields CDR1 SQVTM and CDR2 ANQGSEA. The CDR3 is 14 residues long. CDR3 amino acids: CSAVVGTGYYEQYF. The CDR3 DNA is TGCAGCGCCGTCGTTGGGACAGGCTACTACGAGCAGTACTTC.

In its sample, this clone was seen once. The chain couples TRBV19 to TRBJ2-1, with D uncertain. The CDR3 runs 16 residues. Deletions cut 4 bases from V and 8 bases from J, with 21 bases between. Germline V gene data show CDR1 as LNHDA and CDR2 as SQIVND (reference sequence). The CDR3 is CASSTTWPFRADEQFF. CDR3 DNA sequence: TGTGCCAGTAGTACTACCTGGCCCTTTCGTGCGGATGAGCAGTTCTTC.

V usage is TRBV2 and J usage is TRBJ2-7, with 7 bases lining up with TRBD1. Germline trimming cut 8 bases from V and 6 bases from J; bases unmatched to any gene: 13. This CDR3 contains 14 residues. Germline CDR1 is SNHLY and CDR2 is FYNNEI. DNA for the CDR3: TGTGCCAGCCGAGTAGAACGTACAGGGGTCGAGCAGTACTTC. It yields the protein CASRVERTGVEQYF.

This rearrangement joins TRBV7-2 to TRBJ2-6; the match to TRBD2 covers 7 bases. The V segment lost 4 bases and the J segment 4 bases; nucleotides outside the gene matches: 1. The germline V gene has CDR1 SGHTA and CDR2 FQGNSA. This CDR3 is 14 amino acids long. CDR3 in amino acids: CASSSTSGANVLTF. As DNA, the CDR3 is TGTGCCAGCAGCTCGACTAGCGGGGCCAACGTCCTGACTTTC.

In nucleotides, the CDR3 is TGTGCCAGTACCCCACCTCAGGGAGGCTACACCTTC. It specifies CASTPPQGGYTF. V and J are TRBV19 and TRBJ1-2; D possibly corresponds to TRBD1 (5 bases). Trimming took 7 bases from V and 8 from J, leaving 14 bases between them. The CDR3 contains 12 residues. Germline CDR1 reads LNHDA; CDR2 reads SQIVND (reference sequence).

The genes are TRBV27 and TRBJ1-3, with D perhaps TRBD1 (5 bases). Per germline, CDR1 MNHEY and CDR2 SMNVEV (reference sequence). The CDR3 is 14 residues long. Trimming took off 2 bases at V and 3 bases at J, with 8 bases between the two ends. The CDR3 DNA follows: TGTGCCAGCAGTTTACGGGGGTATGGAAACACCATATATTTT. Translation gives CASSLRGYGNTIYF.

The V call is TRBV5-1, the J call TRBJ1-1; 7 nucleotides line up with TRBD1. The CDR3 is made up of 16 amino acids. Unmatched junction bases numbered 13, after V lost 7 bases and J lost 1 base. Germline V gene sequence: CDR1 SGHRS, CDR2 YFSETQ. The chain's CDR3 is CASYPGGGVRNTEAFF. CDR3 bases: TGCGCCAGCTATCCAGGAGGGGGCGTGAGGAACACTGAAGCTTTCTTT.

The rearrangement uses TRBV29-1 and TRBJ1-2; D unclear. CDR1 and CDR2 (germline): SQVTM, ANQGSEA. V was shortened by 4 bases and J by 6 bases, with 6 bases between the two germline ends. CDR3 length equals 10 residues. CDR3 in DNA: TGCAGCGTTGCTAGCCATGGCTACACCTTC. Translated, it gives CSVASHGYTF.

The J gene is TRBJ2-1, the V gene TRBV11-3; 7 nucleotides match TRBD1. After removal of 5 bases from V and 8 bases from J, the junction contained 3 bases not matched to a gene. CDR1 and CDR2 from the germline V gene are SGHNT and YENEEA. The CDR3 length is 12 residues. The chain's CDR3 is CASSRDRDEQFF. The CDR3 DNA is TGTGCCAGCAGCAGAGACAGGGATGAGCAGTTCTTC.

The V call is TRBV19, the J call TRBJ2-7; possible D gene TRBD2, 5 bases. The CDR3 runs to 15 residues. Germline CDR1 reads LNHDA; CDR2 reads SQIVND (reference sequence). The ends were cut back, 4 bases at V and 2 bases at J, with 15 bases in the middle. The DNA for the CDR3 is TGTGCCAGTAGTACGGTAGAAGGAGGACCCTACGAGCAGTACTTC. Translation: CASSTVEGGPYEQYF.

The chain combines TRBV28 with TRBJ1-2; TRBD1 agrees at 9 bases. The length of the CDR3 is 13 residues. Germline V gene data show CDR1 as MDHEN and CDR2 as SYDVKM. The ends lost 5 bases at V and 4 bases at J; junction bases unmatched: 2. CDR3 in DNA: TGTGCCAGCAGTGTGACAGGGGGCTATGGCTACACCTTC. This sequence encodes CASSVTGGYGYTF.

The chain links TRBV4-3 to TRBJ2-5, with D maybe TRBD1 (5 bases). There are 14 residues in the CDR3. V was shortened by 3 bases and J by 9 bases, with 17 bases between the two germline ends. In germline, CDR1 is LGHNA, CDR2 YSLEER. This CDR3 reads CASSHSRGVRAQYF. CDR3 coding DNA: TGCGCCAGCAGCCACTCTAGGGGCGTTCGGGCCCAGTACTTC.

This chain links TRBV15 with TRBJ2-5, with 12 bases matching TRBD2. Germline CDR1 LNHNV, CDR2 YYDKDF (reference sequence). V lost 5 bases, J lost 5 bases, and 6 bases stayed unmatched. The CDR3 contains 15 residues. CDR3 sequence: CATSGGLAGFETQYF. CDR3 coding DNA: TGTGCCACCAGCGGTGGACTAGCGGGATTTGAGACCCAGTACTTC.

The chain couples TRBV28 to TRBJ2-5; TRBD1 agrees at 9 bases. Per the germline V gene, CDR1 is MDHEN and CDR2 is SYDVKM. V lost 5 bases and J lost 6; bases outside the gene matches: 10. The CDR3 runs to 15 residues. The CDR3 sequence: CASSATGGPSQTQYF. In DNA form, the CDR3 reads TGTGCCAGCAGTGCGACAGGGGGGCCATCGCAGACCCAGTACTTC.

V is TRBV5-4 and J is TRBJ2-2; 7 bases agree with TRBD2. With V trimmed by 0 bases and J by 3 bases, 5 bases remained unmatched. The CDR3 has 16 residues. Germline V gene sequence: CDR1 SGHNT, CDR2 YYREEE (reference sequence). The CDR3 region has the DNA TGTGCCAGCAGCTTGGACCCAGCGGGGTACACCGGGGAGCTGTTTTTT. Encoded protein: CASSLDPAGYTGELFF.

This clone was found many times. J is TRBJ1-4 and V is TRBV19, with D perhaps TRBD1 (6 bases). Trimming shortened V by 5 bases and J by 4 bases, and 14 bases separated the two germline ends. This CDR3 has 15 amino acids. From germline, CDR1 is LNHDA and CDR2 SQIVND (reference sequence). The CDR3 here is CASSAPGQNNEKLFF. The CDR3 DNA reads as TGTGCCAGTAGTGCCCCCGGACAGAATAATGAAAAACTGTTTTTT.

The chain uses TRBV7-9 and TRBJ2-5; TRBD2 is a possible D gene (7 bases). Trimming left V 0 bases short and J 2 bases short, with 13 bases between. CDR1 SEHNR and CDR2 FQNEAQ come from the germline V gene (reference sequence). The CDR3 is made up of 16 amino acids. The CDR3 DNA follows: TGTGCCAGCAGCTTAGCTGGCGGGGGCCTACAAGAGACCCAGTACTTC. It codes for CASSLAGGGLQETQYF.

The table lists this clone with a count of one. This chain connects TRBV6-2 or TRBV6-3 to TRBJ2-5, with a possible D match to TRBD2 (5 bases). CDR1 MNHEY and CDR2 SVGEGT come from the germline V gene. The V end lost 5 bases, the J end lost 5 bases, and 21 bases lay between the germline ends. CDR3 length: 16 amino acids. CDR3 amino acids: CASSPSVQRVDETQYF. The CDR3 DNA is TGTGCCAGCAGTCCATCGGTTCAGAGGGTAGACGAGACCCAGTACTTC.

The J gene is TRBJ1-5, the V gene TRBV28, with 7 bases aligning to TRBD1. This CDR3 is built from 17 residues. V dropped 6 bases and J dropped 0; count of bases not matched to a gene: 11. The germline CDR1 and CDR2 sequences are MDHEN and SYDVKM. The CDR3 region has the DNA TGTGCCAGCAGCCACAATTACAGGGGCCCTAGCAATCAGCCCCAGCATTTT. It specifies CASSHNYRGPSNQPQHF.

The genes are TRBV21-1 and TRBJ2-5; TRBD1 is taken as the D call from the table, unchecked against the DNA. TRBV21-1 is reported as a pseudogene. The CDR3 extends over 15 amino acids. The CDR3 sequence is CASSKISGQLETQYF. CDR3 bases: TGTGCCAGCAGCAAAATTTCAGGTCAGCTAGAGACCCAGTACTTC.

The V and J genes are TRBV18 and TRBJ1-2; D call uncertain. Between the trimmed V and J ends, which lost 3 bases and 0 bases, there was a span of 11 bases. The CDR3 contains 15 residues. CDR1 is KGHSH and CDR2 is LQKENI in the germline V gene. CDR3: CASSPAADPNYGYTF. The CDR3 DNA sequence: TGTGCCAGCTCACCGGCGGCAGACCCTAACTATGGCTACACCTTC.

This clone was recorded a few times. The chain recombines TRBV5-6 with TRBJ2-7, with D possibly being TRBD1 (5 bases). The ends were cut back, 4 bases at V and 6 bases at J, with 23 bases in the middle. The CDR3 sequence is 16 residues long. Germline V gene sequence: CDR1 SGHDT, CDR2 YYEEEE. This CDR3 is CASSVIQDPPRSEQYF. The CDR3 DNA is TGTGCCAGCAGCGTCATACAGGACCCCCCTAGGAGCGAGCAGTACTTC.

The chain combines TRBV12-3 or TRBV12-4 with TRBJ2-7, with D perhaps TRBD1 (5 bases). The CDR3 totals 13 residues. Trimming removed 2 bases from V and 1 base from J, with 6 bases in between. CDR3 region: CASSLSGSYEQYF. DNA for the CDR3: TGTGCCAGCAGTTTATCAGGGTCCTACGAGCAGTACTTC.

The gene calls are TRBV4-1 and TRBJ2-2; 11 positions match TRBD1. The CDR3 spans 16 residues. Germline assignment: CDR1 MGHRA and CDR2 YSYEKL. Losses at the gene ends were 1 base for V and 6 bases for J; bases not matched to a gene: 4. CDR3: CASSQGTGGRSGELFF. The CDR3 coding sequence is TGCGCCAGCAGCCAAGGGACAGGGGGCAGGTCCGGGGAGCTGTTTTTT.

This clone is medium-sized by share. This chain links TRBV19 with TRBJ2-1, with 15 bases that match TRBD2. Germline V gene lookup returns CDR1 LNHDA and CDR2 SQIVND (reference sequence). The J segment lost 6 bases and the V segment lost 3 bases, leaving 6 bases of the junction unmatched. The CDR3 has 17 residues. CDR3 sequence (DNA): TGTGCCAGTAGTATGGTCGGACTAGCGGGAGGGACCAATGAGCAGTTCTTC. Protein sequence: CASSMVGLAGGTNEQFF.

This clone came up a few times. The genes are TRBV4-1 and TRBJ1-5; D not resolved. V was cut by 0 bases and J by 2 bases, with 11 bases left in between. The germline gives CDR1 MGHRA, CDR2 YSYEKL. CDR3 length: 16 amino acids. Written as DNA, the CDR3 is TGCGCCAGCAGCCAAGATAAGGCGCAGGGCAATCAGCCCCAGCATTTT. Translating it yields CASSQDKAQGNQPQHF.

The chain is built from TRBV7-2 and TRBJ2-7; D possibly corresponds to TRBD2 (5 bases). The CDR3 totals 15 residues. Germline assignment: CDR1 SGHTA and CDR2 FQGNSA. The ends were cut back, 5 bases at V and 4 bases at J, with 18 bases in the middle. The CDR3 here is CASSARTGFEYEQYF. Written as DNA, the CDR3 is TGTGCCAGCAGCGCGCGGACGGGATTTGAGTACGAGCAGTACTTC. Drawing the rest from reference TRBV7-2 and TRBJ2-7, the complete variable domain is GAGVSQSPSNKVTEKGKDVELRCDPISGHTALYWYRQSLGQGLEFLIYFQGNSAPDKSGLPSDRFSAERTGGSVSTLTIQRTQQEDSAVYLCASSARTGFEYEQYFGPGTRLTVT.

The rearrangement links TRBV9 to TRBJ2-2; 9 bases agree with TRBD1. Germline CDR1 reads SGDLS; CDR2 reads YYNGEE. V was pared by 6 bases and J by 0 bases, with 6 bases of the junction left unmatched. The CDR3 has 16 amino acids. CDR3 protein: CASTPTGGANTGELFF. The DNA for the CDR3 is TGTGCCAGCACCCCCACAGGGGGCGCGAACACCGGGGAGCTGTTTTTT.